This T cell receptor beta chain derives from a study of cytomegalovirus exposure and HLA in healthy donors. Study-wide points: Accurate predictions that matched the HLA-A and HLA-B alleles of most subjects were reportedly made from TCR beta sequences. In vitro testing confirmed three CMV-associated chains as specific for CMV antigens. HLA allele associations emerged for fewer than 20,000 TCR beta sequences in a later analysis, at 0.05 false discovery rate.

As regards this clone: Its specificity is not known.

PCR employed 60 Vbeta and 13 Jbeta primers. Profiled with immunoSEQ multiplex PCR; TCRdb holds only in-frame clones, not every one. Among some 170,000 clones listed, 75% to 85% were seen once. Donors showed nominal health when sampled, although they likely had unrecorded immune exposures. V was shortened by 5 bases and J by 4 bases, with 18 bases between the two germline ends. This CDR3 has 15 residues. The germline V gene encodes CDR1 SGHAT and CDR2 FQDESV (reference sequence). The rearrangement uses TRBV11-1 and TRBJ2-7, with D perhaps matching TRBD1 (8 bases). The clonotype was recovered from a woman in her late teens or twenties in good health and CMV-seronegative. The sample was PBMCs. Here the CDR3 reads CASSLGGTGPYEQYF. In DNA form, the CDR3 reads TGTGCCAGCAGCCTCGGGGGGACAGGTCCGTACGAGCAGTACTTC. The complete variable domain, with remaining parts taken from reference TRBV11-1 and TRBJ2-7, reads EAEVAQSPRYKITEKSQAVAFWCDPISGHATLYWYRQILGQGPELLVQFQDESVVDDSQLPKDRFSAERLKGVDSTLKIQPAELGDSAMYLCASSLGGTGPYEQYFGPGTRLTVT.